The clone carrying this T cell receptor beta chain showed up many times. As yet, its antigen is unknown. V lost 0 bases and J 4 bases, leaving 7 bases between the germline ends. From germline, CDR1 is KGHSH and CDR2 LQKENI. There are 13 residues in the CDR3. cDNA synthesis used the whole RNA isolate, giving expressed TCRB sequences. An average near 3.57 million reads came from naive, central memory and regulatory T cell samples. TCRdb's copy holds only in-frame clones and misses some; the assay was immunoSEQ multiplex PCR. The table includes more than 300,000 clones, 7% to 10% detected once. These data are taken from a study of beta chain features in type 1 diabetes. On the study more broadly: All samples yielded around 98 million examined sorted cells. Regarding the study as a whole: Small HLA sub-analyses could not settle whether HLA shapes TCRB rearrangement. Among patients with Type 1 diabetes, TCRB CDR3s were moderately but significantly shorter in every one of the four CD4+ subsets.

A CD45RO/CCR7/CD25/CD127/CD95/CD27 panel sorted naive, central memory, regulatory and stem cell-like memory CD4+ cells. The TCR sequence derives from a man aged 30-40 years with type 1 diabetes. The V and J genes are TRBV18 and TRBJ2-7; perhaps TRBD1 as D (5 bases). Sequencing was done on a sample of central memory CD4+ T cells from blood. In nucleotides, the CDR3 is TGTGCCAGCTCACCACCGGGGCAGTACGAGCAGTACTTC. Translation: CASSPPGQYEQYF.